This TCR beta chain originates from a study of Graves' ophthalmopathy and Graves' hyperthyroidism (dated by TCRdb to the late 2010s). Regarding the complete study: Peripheral blood was collected at initial diagnosis, prior to any treatment. TCR beta repertoire signatures were used to distinguish Graves' ophthalmopathy from Graves' hyperthyroidism and to predict progression to ophthalmopathy. In total, some 140 blood samples were TCR-sequenced: approximately 40 ophthalmopathy, 75 hyperthyroidism and some 17 hyperthyroidism-to-ophthalmopathy patients. A discovery set of 100 patients (roughly 41 ophthalmopathy, 55 to 60 stable hyperthyroidism) was enrolled to explore V-J signatures distinguishing ophthalmopathy from hyperthyroidism. The independent validation cohort included 18 to 20 hyperthyroidism patients plus 17 patients who later progressed from hyperthyroidism to ophthalmopathy. In more than five hyperthyroidism patients, T-cell repertoires of thyroid tissue and blood were compared. After sampling, hyperthyroidism patients received methimazole starting at 30 mg daily, and ophthalmopathy patients received high-dose intravenous methylprednisolone.

For repertoire sequencing, TCR beta CDR3 regions were amplified from RNA transcripts. HTBI primers and the Qiagen OneStep RT-PCR kit were used in a first-round RT-PCR, which was followed by a second-round multiplex PCR, size selection and purification. Libraries were sequenced paired-end with 100 bp reads on an Illumina HiSeq2000. The source study handled its data this way. SOAPnuke was used to process the reads, removing any read that contained adapters or uncalled bases, had a mean Phred below 15, or lacked an exact match to the constant primer or identifier. COPE v1.2.5 was used to merge the high-quality paired reads. Each unique nucleotide sequence was treated as a clonotype, and MiTCR v1.1 was used to align the clonotypes to the IMGT TRB V, D and J references. Only V-J combinations with frequency above 0.0001 were analysed, covering around 99% of repertoires. For each V-J combination, a TCR clonal expansion and chaos score was defined as F50 clonal expansion divided by the chaos observed in the TCRdist matrix. Features were reduced by Welch's t-statistics and random forest to over 10 V-J combinations, which fed a naive Bayes classifier. The similarity between thyroid and blood repertoires was quantified using the Morisita-Horn index. TCRdb redid the processing of the public reads, applying fastp at Q25 and MiXCR, and retained in-frame beta chains. All rows with the same CDR3 protein become a single entry with the most common DNA and genes. TCRdb, not the authors, supplied the V and J calls. The sample table records around 600,000 distinct CDR3 sequences; over 40% of these occur just once. The ten largest clones capture more than 2.5% of the sample.

This clonotype was seen repeatedly, ten times or more. No antigen is known for it. No quality values exist for individual bases; no much larger clone is one base distant. Ophthalmopathy patients were characterized by moderately to severely active disease, a Clinical Activity Score of at least 3, a NOSPECS grade of at least 4, and a disease duration under 3 months. Anyone with other autoimmune diseases, uncontrolled infections, pregnancy or lactation was excluded from the study. Diagnosis was based on clinical symptoms, serum thyroxine, TRAb, thyroid ultrasound and orbital computed tomography. Using Ficoll-Paque density gradient centrifugation, PBMCs were isolated from 10 ml of fresh peripheral blood. Trizol reagent was used to extract the total RNA, and its quality was then checked on an Agilent 2100 Bioanalyzer. Trimming leaves V shorter by 1 base and J shorter by 4 bases, with the junction holding 10 bases beyond the gene matches. The germline V gene encodes CDR1 SEHNR and CDR2 FQNEAQ (reference sequence). Inclusive of the bounding cysteine and phenylalanine, the CDR3 is 18 residues long. CDR3 DNA only is kept here, 54 bases in frame from base 1.

What the work shows at the level of the full study, not this receptor alone: In validation, the model predicted ophthalmopathy progression with over 60% sensitivity and 72.22% specificity; around twelve predicted patients were CT-confirmed with GO in a median of about 6.2 months. No statistical method was used to predetermine the sample size, and group allocation was not hidden from the investigators. Most expanded thyroid clonotypes with a frequency above 0.001 also appeared in blood, which suggests that blood repertoires may reflect the immune response in the thyroid. In cross-validation, the 13-signature model distinguished ophthalmopathy from stable hyperthyroidism with around 90% sensitivity and approximately 81% specificity, while in the test set the corresponding values were about 79% and 69%.

The clonotype comes from an adult man with Graves' ophthalmopathy. The chain is made from TRBV7-9 and TRBJ2-5; TRBD1 aligns with 12 central bases. The sample was peripheral blood. This receptor has the CDR3 CASSLVSLGTGGGETQYF. The DNA reads TGTGCCAGCAGCTTAGTGTCCCTCGGGACAGGGGGCGGAGAGACCCAGTACTTC.